This paragraph covers one TCR beta chain sequence. No antigen is known for it. Germline and junction disagree at one end, which may indicate a read error. No cell sorting was done before RNA was extracted from the tissue. Distant lung tissue was collected more than 3 cm away from the tumor edge. The data belong to a study of tumor and adjacent non-tumor tissue in lung cancer. Findings and caveats of the study: Tumor TCR diversity, when higher, was linked to shorter survival.

A modified ARM-PCR protocol with three rounds of nested PCR amplified TCRbeta. MiXCR was run by TCRdb on the multiplex PCR reads, yielding one entry per CDR3 protein. The sample shows 55,000 to 65,000 distinct CDR3 sequences, roughly 57% of them seen only once. Sequencing used distant non-tumor lung tissue. This clonotype was sampled from a man between 65 and 85 years old with non-small cell lung cancer.

The CDR3 here is CARSEGEAWEQYF. The CDR3, as DNA: TGCGCCAGAAGTGAAGGGGAAGCTTGGGAGCAATACTTC. The V and J genes are TRBV10-2 and TRBJ2-7; D could derive from TRBD1 or TRBD2 (5 bases each). The CDR3 is 13 residues long. The germline V gene has CDR1 WSHSY and CDR2 SAAADI.